The 12 T cell receptor beta chains below come from one sample, sequenced in a study of blood T cell repertoires in COVID-19. The protocol was immunoSEQ multiplex PCR, while the TCRdb copy is restricted to in-frame clones and leaves out a portion. The sample yields 250,000 to 350,000 clones, approximately 90% seen once. The sequenced material came from peripheral blood. These receptors were taken from a woman aged 25 to 39 with COVID-19, enrolled during active disease.

V gene TRBV3-1 (or the pseudogene TRBV3-2) combines with J gene TRBJ1-4, with 7 bases lining up with TRBD1. V lost 4 bases, J lost 10 bases, and 9 bases stayed unmatched. In germline, CDR1 is LGHDT, CDR2 YNNKEL (reference sequence). This CDR3 region has 14 residues. The CDR3 protein is CASSLAQGGGKLFF. The CDR3 DNA reads TGTGCCAGCAGCCTAGCGCAGGGGGGAGGAAAACTGTTTTTT.

The gene calls are TRBV15 and TRBJ2-1, with 12 positions matching TRBD1. V shed 6 bases and J 10 bases; nucleotides not matched to a gene: 10. Germline V gene data show CDR1 as LNHNV and CDR2 as YYDKDF (reference sequence). The CDR3 sequence is 15 residues long. The CDR3 nucleotides are TGTGCCACCAGAGCTCCGGGACAGGGGGCACTGGAGCAGTTCTTC. Its protein is CATRAPGQGALEQFF.

This clone has only a few counts. The chain combines TRBV6-2 or TRBV6-3 with TRBJ2-1, with a tentative D call TRBD1 (5 bases). The CDR3 sequence is 16 residues long. In germline, CDR1 is MNHEY, CDR2 SVGEGT. The ends were cut back, 2 bases at V and 2 bases at J, with 13 bases in the middle. The CDR3 protein is CASSYAQGGTYNEQFF. In DNA, the CDR3 is TGTGCCAGCAGTTACGCGCAGGGTGGGACCTACAATGAGCAGTTCTTC.

The chain employs TRBV15 and TRBJ2-1; possibly TRBD1 for D (6 bases). Germline V gives CDR1 LNHNV, CDR2 YYDKDF (reference sequence). Trimming removed 0 bases at V and 0 bases at J, with 12 bases between. This CDR3 region has 17 residues. CDR3 in DNA: TGTGCCACCAGCAGAGATTCCGCGACAGGCTCCTACAATGAGCAGTTCTTC. It is translated as CATSRDSATGSYNEQFF.

The CDR3 region has the DNA TGTGCCACCAGTGACCCCCTTAGCGGGAGAACCTACAATGAGCAGTTCTTC. This codes for CATSDPLSGRTYNEQFF. V gene TRBV24-1 combines with J gene TRBJ2-1; 9 bases match TRBD2. Germline V lookup: CDR1 KGHDR, CDR2 SFDVKD. The CDR3 extends over 17 amino acids. The V segment lost 4 bases and the J segment 2 bases; nucleotides outside the gene matches: 8.

The V call is TRBV19, the J call TRBJ2-1; TRBD1 matches at 12 bases. Germline assignment: CDR1 LNHDA and CDR2 SQIVND (reference sequence). This CDR3 spans 18 amino acids. Losses at the gene ends were 7 bases for V and 7 bases for J; bases not matched to a gene: 17. The CDR3 sequence is CASTRGQGASGSYNEQFF. CDR3 DNA: TGTGCCAGTACCCGGGGACAGGGGGCTAGCGGGAGTTATAATGAGCAGTTCTTC.

The chain uses TRBV3-1 (or the pseudogene TRBV3-2) and TRBJ1-2, with 7 bases fitting TRBD1. This CDR3 is 14 amino acids long. Germline loops: CDR1 LGHDT, CDR2 YNNKEL (reference sequence). J lost 7 bases, V lost 4 bases, and 9 bases had no gene match. The CDR3 coding sequence is TGTGCCAGCAGCCTAACTCAGGGGGAAGGTGGCTACACCTTC. Protein: CASSLTQGEGGYTF.

The chain combines TRBV6-5 with TRBJ1-1; D is undetermined. The germline V gene encodes CDR1 MNHEY and CDR2 SVGAGI. V gave up 0 bases and J gave up 1 base, with 9 bases separating them. The CDR3 runs 15 residues. Here the CDR3 DNA reads TGTGCCAGCAGTTACTCGAGGGTCGGGAACACTGAAGCTTTCTTT. Its protein product is CASSYSRVGNTEAFF.

This clone was picked up one time. J is TRBJ2-1 and V is TRBV5-1, with 7 positions matching TRBD2. Trimming removed 0 bases from V and 0 bases from J; junction bases left unmatched: 3. This CDR3 region has 16 residues. The germline CDR1 and CDR2 sequences are SGHRS and YFSETQ. The DNA for the CDR3 is TGCGCCAGCAGCTTGGGTGGCGGGAGCTCCTACAATGAGCAGTTCTTC. Amino acid sequence: CASSLGGGSSYNEQFF.

This clone has more than one count but fewer than ten. The V call is TRBV5-1, the J call TRBJ2-1; no definite D call. CDR1 is SGHRS and CDR2 is YFSETQ in the germline V gene. Trimming stripped 2 bases from V and 3 bases from J, with 12 bases between. This CDR3 contains 15 residues. Written as DNA, the CDR3 is TGCGCCAGCAGCTTAGGTAACGCGGTCTACAATGAGCAGTTCTTC. Translated: CASSLGNAVYNEQFF.

The rearrangement uses TRBV7-2 and TRBJ1-4; the D gene is possibly TRBD1 (5 bases). This CDR3 spans 15 amino acids. The germline gives CDR1 SGHTA, CDR2 FQGNSA. V was trimmed by 5 bases and J by 5 bases, leaving 15 bases between them. CDR3 region: CASSLVSGKNEKLFF. The CDR3 nucleotides are TGTGCCAGCAGCCTGGTGTCAGGGAAGAATGAAAAACTGTTTTTT.

The V gene is TRBV28, the J gene TRBJ1-1, with D possibly being TRBD1 (5 bases). The ends were cut back, 4 bases at V and 0 bases at J, with 9 bases in the middle. CDR1 MDHEN and CDR2 SYDVKM come from the germline V gene. There are 14 residues in the CDR3. The CDR3 loop is CASSWEGMNTEAFF. CDR3 in DNA: TGTGCCAGCAGTTGGGAGGGGATGAACACTGAAGCTTTCTTT.